These T cell receptor beta chains were read from a single sample in a study of Ad26.COV2.S vaccination and SARS-CoV-2 variants. The table came from immunoSEQ multiplex PCR; TCRdb's copy has only in-frame clones and leaves some out. The sample has 300,000 to 400,000 clones, around nine tenths seen once. This specimen was peripheral blood, taken in a trial of Ad26.COV2.S vaccine versus placebo. These TCRs come from a person aged 18-60 years who received the Ad26.COV2.S COVID-19 vaccine or a placebo. Each CDR3 is given with its conserved first and last residue. D genes are given only for firm matches. Rows may omit the clone size; those that give it use once, few, many or a size class.

>.|once|TRBV12-3/TRBV12-4|TRBJ2-1
CASSPRYNEQFF
TGTGCCAGCTCACCCCGCTACAATGAGCAGTTCTTC
>TRBD1|.|TRBV4-1|TRBJ2-1
CASSHGTGGGNEQFF
TGCGCCAGCAGCCACGGGACAGGGGGGGGAAATGAGCAGTTCTTC
>.|.|TRBV6-6|TRBJ1-6
CASTQRGFSYNSPLHF
TGTGCCAGCACCCAGAGGGGGTTTTCCTATAATTCACCCCTCCACTTT
>TRBD2|.|TRBV3-1/TRBV3-2|TRBJ2-3
CASRALAGGPVDTQYF
TGTGCCAGCAGGGCCCTAGCGGGGGGGCCAGTAGATACGCAGTATTTT
>.|few|TRBV4-1|TRBJ2-1
CASSPAGSSYNEQFF
TGCGCCAGCAGCCCGGCGGGCAGCTCCTACAATGAGCAGTTCTTC
>TRBD1|.|TRBV6-6|TRBJ1-2
CASSPYPGQERHGGYTF
TGTGCCAGCAGTCCCTACCCGGGACAGGAACGGCATGGTGGCTACACCTTC
>.|.|TRBV12-3/TRBV12-4|TRBJ1-2
CASSLRTIYGYTF
TGTGCCAGCAGTTTAAGGACAATCTATGGCTACACCTTC
>TRBD2|.|TRBV27|TRBJ2-7
CASARGSGTEEQYF
TGTGCCAGCGCGCGCGGGAGCGGGACCGAGGAGCAGTACTTC
>.|.|TRBV25-1|TRBJ1-1
CATHISKRNTEAFF
TGTGCCACCCATATATCGAAGAGGAACACTGAAGCTTTCTTT
>.|.|TRBV15|TRBJ1-2
CATSRVNNYGYTF
TGTGCCACCAGCAGAGTAAACAACTATGGCTACACCTTC
>TRBD1|few|TRBV27|TRBJ1-6
CASSVTGASPLHF
TGTGCCAGCAGTGTGACAGGGGCTTCACCCCTCCACTTT
>.|.|TRBV3-1/TRBV3-2|TRBJ1-5
CASSQGQGHNQPQHF
TGTGCCAGCAGCCAAGGGCAGGGCCACAATCAGCCCCAGCATTTT
>.|.|TRBV5-6|TRBJ1-1
CASSLGREAFF
TGTGCCAGCAGCTTGGGCAGGGAAGCTTTCTTT
>.|.|TRBV14|TRBJ2-7
CASSQSSGPRGWYEQYF
TGTGCCAGCAGCCAAAGTTCCGGACCTAGAGGATGGTACGAGCAGTACTTC
>.|.|TRBV29-1|TRBJ2-7
CSARPGHPLYEQYF
TGCAGCGCTCGACCGGGACACCCGTTATACGAGCAGTACTTC
>.|.|TRBV2|TRBJ1-2
CASSEAPNYGYTF
TGTGCCAGCAGTGAGGCCCCGAACTATGGCTACACCTTC
>.|.|TRBV14|TRBJ2-1
CASSLLGTSGNEQFF
TGTGCCAGCAGCCTCCTCGGGACATCGGGCAATGAGCAGTTCTTC
>.|.|TRBV29-1|TRBJ1-1
CSVNQDTEAFF
TGCAGCGTTAACCAGGACACTGAAGCTTTCTTT
>TRBD2|.|TRBV7-6|TRBJ2-3
CASSRDSGGLTDTQYF
TGTGCCAGCAGCCGAGATAGCGGGGGCCTCACAGATACGCAGTATTTT
>.|.|TRBV5-1|TRBJ2-2
CASSLDINTGELFF
TGCGCCAGCAGCTTGGACATTAACACCGGGGAGCTGTTTTTT
>.|once|TRBV7-9|TRBJ2-2
CASSSGTRNTGELFF
TGTGCCAGCAGCTCCGGGACTCGGAACACCGGGGAGCTGTTTTTT
>.|.|TRBV6-4|TRBJ2-3
CASSDTVTDTQYF
TGTGCCAGCAGTGACACAGTCACAGATACGCAGTATTTT
>.|.|TRBV19|TRBJ1-1
CASSGERRTEAFF
TGTGCCAGTAGTGGGGAAAGGCGCACTGAAGCTTTCTTT
>.|few|TRBV28|TRBJ1-2
CASSRSRGLYGYTF
TGTGCCAGCAGTCGTAGTCGGGGTTTATATGGCTACACCTTC
>.|.|TRBV7-2|TRBJ1-3
CASSLGARDTIYF
TGTGCCAGCAGCTTAGGGGCCAGGGACACCATATATTTT
>TRBD2|.|TRBV14|TRBJ2-1
CASSQGLATNEQFF
TGTGCCAGCAGCCAGGGACTAGCAACGAATGAGCAGTTCTTC
>.|.|TRBV6-2/TRBV6-3|TRBJ1-6
CASSSTPPDSPLHF
TGTGCCAGCAGTTCTACACCCCCAGATTCACCCCTCCACTTT
>TRBD2|.|TRBV6-4|TRBJ2-4
CASSPGLAGEVQYF
TGTGCCAGCAGCCCCGGACTAGCGGGGGAGGTTCAGTACTTC
>TRBD2|.|TRBV15|TRBJ2-1
CATSRGGGGAGEQFF
TGTGCCACCAGCAGAGGTGGCGGGGGGGCCGGTGAGCAGTTCTTC
>TRBD1|.|TRBV7-8|TRBJ2-7
CASSLDRGFGEQYF
TGTGCCAGCAGCTTAGACAGGGGTTTCGGCGAGCAGTACTTC
>.|.|TRBV7-6|TRBJ2-3
CASRRALVVSDTQYF
TGTGCCAGCAGACGGGCCCTCGTAGTGTCAGATACGCAGTATTTT
>TRBD1|.|TRBV5-1|TRBJ1-1
CASTRRETGGLAEAFF
TGCGCCAGCACCCGGCGGGAGACAGGGGGCTTGGCTGAAGCTTTCTTT
>.|.|TRBV15|TRBJ1-2
CATSRSTSKSF
TGTGCCACCAGCAGATCCACCTCAAAGTCATTC
>.|once|TRBV7-2|TRBJ2-7
CASSTDGLKQYF
TGTGCCAGCAGCACGGACGGACTTAAACAGTACTTC
>TRBD1|.|TRBV5-1|TRBJ2-6
CASSLEGTGGAGANVLTF
TGCGCCAGCAGCTTGGAGGGGACAGGGGGCGCTGGGGCCAACGTCCTGACTTTC
>TRBD1|.|TRBV27|TRBJ2-7
CASSGTAPYEQYF
TGTGCCAGCAGTGGGACAGCACCGTACGAGCAGTACTTC
>TRBD1|.|TRBV5-1|TRBJ1-2
CASSQTPGQGGLRGYTF
TGCGCCAGCAGCCAAACCCCGGGACAGGGGGGTCTTCGGGGCTACACCTTC
>TRBD2|once|TRBV4-3|TRBJ2-1
CASSQTGLAGSYNEQFF
TGCGCCAGCAGCCAGACAGGACTAGCGGGATCCTACAATGAGCAGTTCTTC
>.|.|TRBV6-1|TRBJ1-5
CASSEALNQPQHF
TGTGCCAGCAGTGAAGCGCTGAATCAGCCCCAGCATTTT
>.|once|TRBV5-1|TRBJ2-7
CASSLDGFYEQYF
TGCGCCAGCAGCCTGGACGGATTCTACGAGCAGTACTTC
>TRBD2|.|TRBV27|TRBJ2-7
CASSSGGYEQYF
TGTGCCAGCAGTTCGGGGGGCTACGAGCAGTACTTC
>TRBD2|.|TRBV9|TRBJ2-4
CASSPSGGDILNIQYF
TGTGCCAGCAGCCCTAGCGGGGGGGATATTCTGAACATTCAGTACTTC
>.|.|TRBV7-7|TRBJ2-3
CASSLALGNTDTQYF
TGTGCTAGCAGCTTAGCACTAGGGAACACAGATACGCAGTATTTT
>TRBD2|.|TRBV6-2/TRBV6-3|TRBJ2-2
CASSYLPSGDGGELFF
TGTGCCAGCAGTTATTTGCCTAGCGGGGACGGCGGGGAGCTGTTTTTT
>.|.|TRBV30|TRBJ2-2
CAWSVQGSTGELFF
TGTGCCTGGAGTGTACAAGGCAGCACCGGGGAGCTGTTTTTT
>.|.|TRBV20-1|TRBJ2-5
CSASPGQETQYF
TGCAGTGCTAGTCCGGGTCAGGAGACCCAGTACTTC
>TRBD2|.|TRBV7-2|TRBJ2-7
CASSWGLAGGYEQYF
TGTGCCAGCAGCTGGGGACTAGCGGGGGGCTACGAGCAGTACTTC
>.|.|TRBV4-2|TRBJ2-5
CASSQEGGTAQETQYF
TGTGCCAGCAGCCAAGAAGGGGGAACGGCGCAAGAGACCCAGTACTTC
>.|.|TRBV14|TRBJ1-1
CASSQDQMFMGGPNTEAFF
TGTGCCAGCAGCCAAGATCAGATGTTCATGGGGGGACCGAACACTGAAGCTTTCTTT
>.|.|TRBV19|TRBJ1-4
CASSIAANEKLFF
TGTGCCAGTAGTATCGCCGCGAATGAAAAACTGTTTTTT
>.|few|TRBV18|TRBJ1-1
CASSPPTGLVTEAFF
TGTGCCAGCTCACCACCGACAGGTCTGGTCACTGAAGCTTTCTTT
>.|.|TRBV7-9|TRBJ2-5
CASSPPRVETQYF
TGTGCCAGCAGTCCCCCAAGGGTAGAGACCCAGTACTTC
>.|once|TRBV5-4|TRBJ2-7
CASSFIGGYEQYF
TGTGCCAGCAGCTTCATAGGGGGCTACGAGCAGTACTTC
>TRBD1|.|TRBV5-1|TRBJ2-6
CASSFGQGSSGANVLTF
TGCGCCAGCAGCTTCGGACAGGGAAGCTCTGGGGCCAACGTCCTGACTTTC
>TRBD1|.|TRBV5-4|TRBJ1-2
CASSGDSHYGYTF
TGTGCCAGCAGCGGGGACAGTCACTATGGCTACACCTTC